This TCR beta chain was identified in a study of CD8 T cells in ankylosing spondylitis. V gave up 0 bases and J gave up 8 bases, with 17 bases separating them. Germline V CDR1 and CDR2: ENHRY, SYGVKD. The CDR3 extends over 16 amino acids. MiXCR, run by TCRdb on the 5' RACE reads, gives a single entry per CDR3 protein. This table has about 440,000 distinct CDR3 sequences, approximately 17% appearing once. This clonotype was counted only a few times. Its antigen is currently unknown. Study results and limitations: The disease-linked clones had a CD8+ phenotype and low blood frequencies. A number of the motif variants had already been described in reactive arthritis synovial fluid and blood. A TCR beta motif of several highly homologous variants appeared characteristic of ankylosing spondylitis blood.

J is TRBJ2-1 and V is TRBV10-3; possibly TRBD2 for D (5 bases). This TCR was sampled from a male donor with ankylosing spondylitis. Sequencing input: blood, either unsorted or a sorted T cell fraction (not recorded which). The CDR3 spells CAISESMSASTYEQFF. As DNA, the CDR3 is TGTGCCATCAGTGAGTCGATGTCCGCTAGCACCTATGAGCAGTTCTTC.